This entry concerns a single T cell receptor (beta chain). Its antigen is undetermined. UMIs were included in TCR beta cDNA generated by 5'RACE template switching. After re-calling the 5' RACE reads, TCRdb lists one entry per CDR3 protein, DNA absent. The table lists over 350,000 distinct CDR3 sequences. These data are taken from a study of T cells expressing NK-cell markers. Study context: Sorted CD3+CD56+NKG2C+, CD3+CD56+NKG2C- and CD3+CD56-NKG2C+ T-cell subsets were beta-chain profiled. Among eight sequenced donors, seven carried HCMV seropositivity while one was seronegative. Study-level findings and limits: The study found dominant NKG2C+ clonotypes at roughly 1.0-8% of CD8+ T cells in roughly six donors.

The CDR3 is made up of 12 amino acids. The V gene's germline CDR1 is SQVTM and CDR2 ANQGSEA. The receptor was isolated from a woman aged 45-65 years in good health. Input material: blood T cells: a sorted CD56 or NKG2C T cell subset, CD4+ or CD8+ T cells, or bulk PBMC T cells (not recorded which). V gene TRBV29-1 combines with J gene TRBJ2-2; TCRdb returns TRBD2, unconfirmable since there is no DNA. CDR3 region: CSASGSPGELFF.